The 27 T cell receptor beta chains reported below all come from one sample, sequenced in a study of cytomegalovirus exposure and HLA in healthy donors. The primer mix had 60 Vbeta and 13 Jbeta primers. Sequencing was performed with immunoSEQ multiplex PCR; in TCRdb, only in-frame clones are kept and a portion is missing. The sample has roughly 180,000 clones; more than 65% are singletons. The sequenced material came from PBMCs. These TCRs come from a girl between 5 and 17 years old in good health and CMV-seropositive.

This clone appeared a single time. The chain uses TRBV7-2 and TRBJ1-1; D unclear. Germline assignment: CDR1 SGHTA and CDR2 FQGNSA. CDR3 size: 12 residues. Trimming took off 6 bases at V and 4 bases at J, with 9 bases between the two ends. CDR3 protein: CASRFHSTEAFF. Here the CDR3 DNA reads TGTGCCAGCAGATTTCACAGCACTGAAGCTTTCTTT. The variable domain in full, with the rest retrieved from reference TRBV7-2 and TRBJ1-1, is GAGVSQSPSNKVTEKGKDVELRCDPISGHTALYWYRQSLGQGLEFLIYFQGNSAPDKSGLPSDRFSAERTGGSVSTLTIQRTQQEDSAVYLCASRFHSTEAFFGQGTRLTVV.

V and J are TRBV7-2 and TRBJ2-5, with D unclear. Germline V gene data show CDR1 as SGHTA and CDR2 as FQGNSA. The ends were cut back, 2 bases at V and 3 bases at J, with 10 bases in the middle. The CDR3 totals 14 residues. CDR3 nucleotides: TGTGCCAGCAGCTTACTGACTGAGAAAGAGACCCAGTACTTC. The encoded protein is CASSLLTEKETQYF.

This clone was seen once. The V gene is TRBV7-2, the J gene TRBJ1-1; D might be TRBD1 (5 bases). CDR1 is SGHTA, CDR2 FQGNSA, per germline. V was shortened by 0 bases and J by 5 bases, with 10 bases between the two germline ends. This CDR3 spans 14 amino acids. Here the CDR3 DNA reads TGTGCCAGCAGCTTAGCAGGGAGGGGAACTGAAGCTTTCTTT. Translating it yields CASSLAGRGTEAFF.

The chain recombines TRBV7-9 with TRBJ1-6, with D possibly being TRBD1 (5 bases). The germline V gene encodes CDR1 SEHNR and CDR2 FQNEAQ (reference sequence). The CDR3 consists of 15 residues. The germline V and J ends were trimmed by 5 bases and 8 bases, with 16 bases remaining between them. The chain's CDR3 is CASSLPGTLDSPLHF. CDR3 DNA: TGTGCCAGCAGCCTCCCCGGGACTTTGGATTCACCCCTCCACTTT.

About this clone: At one boundary the junction diverges from the germline segment, which might be a read error. This rearrangement joins TRBV7-9 to TRBJ2-7; D gene ambiguous. This CDR3 has 12 amino acids. Germline V gene lookup returns CDR1 SEHNR and CDR2 FQNEAQ (reference sequence). The CDR3 sequence: CSSSLDGYEQYF. For the CDR3, the DNA is TGTTCCAGCAGCTTAGACGGGTACGAGCAGTACTTC. Looking up the rest from reference TRBV7-9 and TRBJ2-7 gives the full variable domain: DTGVSQNPRHKITKRGQNVTFRCDPISEHNRLYWYRQTLGQGPEFLTYFQNEAQLEKSRLLSDRFSAERPKGSFSTLEIQRTEQGDSAMYLCSSSLDGYEQYFGPGTRLTVT.

CDR3: CASRTGGGMNTEAFF. DNA for the CDR3: TGTGCCAGCAGAACAGGGGGCGGAATGAACACTGAAGCTTTCTTT. The rearrangement uses TRBV11-2 and TRBJ1-1; 9 bases align to TRBD1. Germline V lookup: CDR1 SGHAT, CDR2 FQNNGV. V shed 6 bases, J shed 0 bases, and the junction held 5 bases outside the gene matches. This CDR3 has 15 amino acids.

The chain is built from TRBV23-1 and TRBJ1-2, with a weak D call TRBD1 (6 bases). TRBV23-1 has ORF status, its function being uncertain. This CDR3 contains 15 residues. V lost 0 bases to trimming and J lost 4 bases, with 12 bases between them. CDR3 coding DNA: TGCGCCAGCAGTCAATCTCGGGGGGCCAGCTATGGCTACACCTTC. This codes for CASSQSRGASYGYTF.

The chain carries TRBV7-9 and TRBJ2-3; TRBD2 matches 9 bases. V shed 1 base, J shed 0 bases, and the junction held 8 bases outside the gene matches. Per the germline V gene, CDR1 is SEHNR and CDR2 is FQNEAQ (reference sequence). The CDR3 spans 18 residues. The CDR3: CASSLVPASGVSTDTQYF. CDR3 DNA sequence: TGTGCCAGCAGCTTAGTTCCCGCTAGCGGGGTTAGCACAGATACGCAGTATTTT.

This clone was found a few times. The chain has TRBV19 and TRBJ2-7, with 7 bases aligning to TRBD2. Trimming took 5 bases from V and 4 from J; bases not matched to a gene: 8. The CDR3 runs 14 residues. Germline V lookup: CDR1 LNHDA, CDR2 SQIVND (reference sequence). CDR3 residues: CASSLRDGGYEQYF. CDR3 DNA: TGTGCCAGTAGTCTCCGGGACGGGGGGTACGAGCAGTACTTC. The full variable domain, completed using reference TRBV19 and TRBJ2-7, is DGGITQSPKYLFRKEGQNVTLSCEQNLNHDAMYWYRQDPGQGLRLIYYSQIVNDFQKGDIAEGYSVSREKKESFPLTVTSAQKNPTAFYLCASSLRDGGYEQYFGPGTRLTVT.

CDR3 residues: CASSLSRTSAYHGELFF. In nucleotides, the CDR3 is TGTGCCAGCAGCTTATCACGGACTAGCGCGTATCACGGGGAGCTGTTTTTT. J is TRBJ2-2 and V is TRBV7-6, with 9 positions matching TRBD2. The CDR3 covers 17 residues. Trimming removed 2 bases from V and 7 bases from J; junction bases left unmatched: 11. Per germline, CDR1 SGHVS and CDR2 FNYEAQ.

The chain combines TRBV14 with TRBJ2-7; D unclear. The CDR3 is 14 residues long. V lost 3 bases, J lost 3 bases, and 12 bases lay in between. Germline loops: CDR1 SGHDN, CDR2 FVKESK. The CDR3 DNA follows: TGTGCCAGCAGCCATCGGCGGATTTACTACGAGCAGTACTTC. The encoded protein is CASSHRRIYYEQYF.

This clone was counted a few times. The gene calls are TRBV29-1 and TRBJ2-7; TRBD1 aligns across 9 bases. Trimming cost V 6 bases and J 0 bases; bases outside gene matches: 6. The CDR3 has 14 amino acids. The germline gives CDR1 SQVTM, CDR2 ANQGSEA. The CDR3 loop is CSVAGQGSSYEQYF. The CDR3 DNA is TGCAGCGTAGCGGGACAGGGCAGCTCCTACGAGCAGTACTTC.

This rearrangement joins TRBV11-2 to TRBJ1-4; possible D gene TRBD1, 6 bases. This CDR3 spans 16 amino acids. Deletions cut 5 bases from V and 3 bases from J, with 16 bases between. The germline V gene has CDR1 SGHAT and CDR2 FQNNGV. In nucleotides, the CDR3 is TGTGCCAGCAGCCCTAGTGGGGGGGCGGCTAATGAAAAACTGTTTTTT. Encoded protein: CASSPSGGAANEKLFF.

The chain employs TRBV5-6 and TRBJ2-3; maybe TRBD1 (7 bases). Germline V gives CDR1 SGHDT, CDR2 YYEEEE. The CDR3 extends over 16 amino acids. Trimming left V 3 bases short and J 3 bases short, with 17 bases between. CDR3 in DNA: TGTGCCAGCAGCTCATCGCCGGCAGGGGGGACAGATACGCAGTATTTT. This codes for CASSSSPAGGTDTQYF.

The chain uses TRBV19 and TRBJ1-2; perhaps TRBD1 as D (6 bases). CDR1 is LNHDA and CDR2 is SQIVND in the germline V gene (reference sequence). The CDR3 spans 17 residues. The V end was cut by 3 bases, the J end by 1 base, with 18 bases between. The CDR3 sequence is CASSIAGLDSHNYGYTF. As DNA, the CDR3 is TGTGCCAGTAGTATCGCCGGTTTGGACAGCCATAACTATGGCTACACCTTC.

This clone was found once. The chain couples TRBV6-5 to TRBJ2-5, with a weak D call TRBD1 (6 bases). The CDR3 runs 16 residues. Per the germline V gene, CDR1 is MNHEY and CDR2 is SVGAGI. V lost 4 bases to trimming and J lost 5 bases, with 20 bases between them. CDR3 in amino acids: CASSFGVGAPPETQYF. DNA for the CDR3: TGTGCCAGCAGTTTCGGTGTGGGGGCACCCCCGGAGACCCAGTACTTC.

The V call is TRBV12-5, the J call TRBJ2-3, with D perhaps matching TRBD2 (6 bases). The germline V gene has CDR1 LGHNT and CDR2 FRNRAP. The CDR3 contains 16 residues. The V end was cut by 2 bases, the J end by 3 bases, with 15 bases between. This CDR3 reads CASGLTLGGGTDTQYF. As DNA, the CDR3 is TGTGCTAGTGGTTTGACCCTTGGGGGAGGTACAGATACGCAGTATTTT.

The chain employs TRBV5-4 and TRBJ2-3, with TRBD2 matching over 9 bases. The CDR3 loop spans 15 amino acids. V trimming: 4 bases; J trimming: 2 bases; junction bases outside the gene matches: 5. The germline gives CDR1 SGHNT, CDR2 YYREEE (reference sequence). In DNA form, the CDR3 reads TGTGCCAGCAGCCCTAGCGGGGCATCCACAGATACGCAGTATTTT. The encoded protein is CASSPSGASTDTQYF.

The sample holds one count of this clone. The V gene is TRBV19, the J gene TRBJ1-1; D gene unclear. The CDR3 has 13 amino acids. V lost 11 bases and J lost 5, with 18 bases in between. Germline CDR1 is LNHDA and CDR2 is SQIVND (reference sequence). The DNA for the CDR3 is TGTGCCTTAAGCGGGCGCCCTGGGACTGAAGCTTTCTTT. Protein product: CALSGRPGTEAFF. Full variable domain (missing parts from reference TRBV19 and TRBJ1-1): DGGITQSPKYLFRKEGQNVTLSCEQNLNHDAMYWYRQDPGQGLRLIYYSQIVNDFQKGDIAEGYSVSREKKESFPLTVTSAQKNPTAFYLCALSGRPGTEAFFGQGTRLTVV.

The gene calls are TRBV7-2 and TRBJ2-3; D unresolved. Per the germline V gene, CDR1 is SGHTA and CDR2 is FQGNSA. The CDR3 runs 13 residues. Trimming took 5 bases from V and 4 from J, leaving 10 bases between them. The CDR3 sequence: CASSPQYADTQYF. CDR3 in DNA: TGTGCCAGCAGCCCCCAGTATGCAGATACGCAGTATTTT.

Concerning this clone: The same CDR3 can be traced to other DNA sequences in this sample. The rearrangement links TRBV4-3 to TRBJ2-1; 7 bases are shared with TRBD2. The CDR3 loop spans 13 amino acids. CDR1 LGHNA and CDR2 YSLEER come from the germline V gene. V gave up 1 base and J gave up 7 bases; unmatched junction bases: 1. The CDR3 DNA is TGCGCCAGCAGCCAAGTCGGGGGGAATGAGCAGTTCTTC. Translating gives CASSQVGGNEQFF.

This clone was seen only a few times. Other DNA sequences from this sample encode an identical CDR3 as well. J is TRBJ1-1 and V is TRBV18; perhaps TRBD1 as D (6 bases). The germline V and J ends were trimmed by 1 base and 1 base, with 7 bases remaining between them. CDR1 is KGHSH, CDR2 LQKENI, per germline. The CDR3 is made up of 14 amino acids. The chain's CDR3 is CASSPQGGNTEAFF. The CDR3 DNA sequence: TGTGCCAGCTCACCACAAGGGGGGAACACTGAAGCTTTCTTT.

This chain connects TRBV7-2 to TRBJ2-5; the D is unclear. CDR1 and CDR2 (germline): SGHTA, FQGNSA. The CDR3 contains 14 residues. V was cut by 5 bases and J by 4 bases, with 14 bases left in between. This chain's CDR3 is CASSPQVLGETQYF. The DNA of the CDR3 is TGTGCCAGCAGCCCCCAAGTTCTCGGAGAGACCCAGTACTTC.

J is TRBJ2-2 and V is TRBV11-3; weak D call: TRBD2 (6 bases). Germline CDR1 and CDR2: SGHNT and YENEEA. Trimming removed 1 base from V and 6 bases from J, with 6 bases in between. This CDR3 comprises 13 residues. The CDR3 bases are TGTGCCAGCAGCTTAGGGAGGGCCGGGGAGCTGTTTTTT. Translated: CASSLGRAGELFF.

V usage is TRBV5-4 and J usage is TRBJ2-3, with TRBD2 identical over 9 bases. V lost 4 bases, J lost 0 bases, and 6 bases stayed unmatched. The CDR3 covers 16 residues. From germline, CDR1 is SGHNT and CDR2 YYREEE (reference sequence). The CDR3 loop is CASSESGGKSTDTQYF. DNA for the CDR3: TGTGCCAGCAGCGAAAGCGGGGGGAAAAGCACAGATACGCAGTATTTT. Full variable domain (remainder filled in from reference TRBV5-4 and TRBJ2-3): ETGVTQSPTHLIKTRGQQVTLRCSSQSGHNTVSWYQQALGQGPQFIFQYYREEENGRGNFPPRFSGLQFPNYSSELNVNALELDDSALYLCASSESGGKSTDTQYFGPGTRLTVL.

The CDR3 protein is CASSLTGNSNQPQHF. CDR3 nucleotide sequence: TGTGCCAGTAGCCTGACAGGGAATAGCAATCAGCCCCAGCATTTT. The chain recombines TRBV19 with TRBJ1-5, with 7 bases fitting TRBD1. CDR1 is LNHDA and CDR2 is SQIVND in the germline V gene (reference sequence). The CDR3 runs to 15 residues. V dropped 6 bases and J dropped 0; count of bases not matched to a gene: 5.

This clone was picked up one time. J is TRBJ1-2 and V is TRBV27, with 10 bases fitting TRBD1. Trimming at V came to 4 bases and at J to 1 base, leaving 3 bases not matched to a gene. Germline CDR1 reads MNHEY; CDR2 reads SMNVEV (reference sequence). The CDR3 sequence is 15 residues long. CDR3 nucleotides: TGTGCCAGCAGTTCCCGGACAGGGGGTAACTATGGCTACACCTTC. Amino acid sequence: CASSSRTGGNYGYTF.